These T cell receptor beta chains were read from a single sample in a study of T cell responses to AZD1222 COVID-19 vaccine. Clones were sequenced by immunoSEQ multiplex PCR, and TCRdb holds only the in-frame ones, with some missing. The sample lists around 160,000 clones; more than 75% were seen once. The sample in question was peripheral blood, obtained on day 0 of MenACWY control vaccination. These receptors all come from an adult in good health. CDR3s include the opening cysteine and the closing phenylalanine or tryptophan. The D gene is left open where the match is weak. A row's size may be missing; if present it is once, few, many or a size class.

d_call j_call clone_size v_call cdr3_aa cdr3_nt
TRBD2 TRBJ2-2 - TRBV19 CASQHGASGGRELFF TGTGCCAGTCAGCACGGGGCTAGCGGGGGTCGGGAGCTGTTTTTT
- TRBJ2-5 - TRBV5-1 CASSLGTAKETQYF TGCGCCAGCAGCTTGGGGACAGCCAAAGAGACCCAGTACTTC
TRBD2 TRBJ2-1 - TRBV6-1 CASSEIAGTSYNEQFF TGTGCCAGCAGTGAGATAGCGGGGACCTCCTACAATGAGCAGTTCTTC
TRBD2 TRBJ2-3 - TRBV10-2 CASNNGGAGTDTQYF TGCGCCAGCAACAACGGGGGGGCCGGCACAGATACGCAGTATTTT
- TRBJ1-2 once TRBV19 CASSPGGTPYGYTF TGTGCCAGTAGTCCTGGGGGTACCCCTTATGGCTACACCTTC
- TRBJ2-3 - TRBV10-1 CASSESVAASTDTQYF TGCGCCAGCAGTGAGTCGGTGGCAGCTAGCACAGATACGCAGTATTTT
- TRBJ1-4 - TRBV11-2 CASSLGWGSEKLFF TGTGCCAGCAGCTTAGGGTGGGGAAGTGAAAAACTGTTTTTT
TRBD2 TRBJ2-1 - TRBV9 CASSVSGSGGRNEQFF TGTGCCAGCAGCGTTTCTGGTAGCGGGGGGCGGAATGAGCAGTTCTTC
- TRBJ1-6 few TRBV7-9 CASSLSGPGLNSPLHF TGTGCCAGCAGCTTATCGGGGCCAGGGCTTAATTCACCCCTCCACTTT
TRBD1 TRBJ1-5 - TRBV2 CASRPGGTADQPQHF TGTGCCAGCAGACCCGGAGGGACAGCAGATCAGCCCCAGCATTTT
TRBD1 TRBJ1-6 - TRBV3-1/TRBV3-2 CASSPRDRGSSYNSPLHF TGTGCCAGCAGCCCCCGGGACAGGGGGAGCTCCTATAATTCACCCCTCCACTTT
- TRBJ1-3 - TRBV18 CASSPLQSVNGNTIYF TGTGCCAGCTCACCACTTCAATCGGTAAACGGAAACACCATATATTTT
- TRBJ1-1 few TRBV5-4 CASSLALGVNTEAFF TGTGCCAGCAGCTTGGCTTTGGGAGTAAACACTGAAGCTTTCTTT
TRBD1 TRBJ1-1 - TRBV9 CASSPRQGRGRTEAFF TGTGCCAGCAGCCCGCGACAGGGGCGTGGGAGAACTGAAGCTTTCTTT
- TRBJ1-2 - TRBV19 CASSIPGQMYGYTF TGTGCCAGTAGTATTCCGGGGCAAATGTATGGCTACACCTTC
- TRBJ2-1 - TRBV3-1/TRBV3-2 CASSSLVGTNEQFF TGTGCCAGCAGCTCCCTCGTGGGGACAAATGAGCAGTTCTTC